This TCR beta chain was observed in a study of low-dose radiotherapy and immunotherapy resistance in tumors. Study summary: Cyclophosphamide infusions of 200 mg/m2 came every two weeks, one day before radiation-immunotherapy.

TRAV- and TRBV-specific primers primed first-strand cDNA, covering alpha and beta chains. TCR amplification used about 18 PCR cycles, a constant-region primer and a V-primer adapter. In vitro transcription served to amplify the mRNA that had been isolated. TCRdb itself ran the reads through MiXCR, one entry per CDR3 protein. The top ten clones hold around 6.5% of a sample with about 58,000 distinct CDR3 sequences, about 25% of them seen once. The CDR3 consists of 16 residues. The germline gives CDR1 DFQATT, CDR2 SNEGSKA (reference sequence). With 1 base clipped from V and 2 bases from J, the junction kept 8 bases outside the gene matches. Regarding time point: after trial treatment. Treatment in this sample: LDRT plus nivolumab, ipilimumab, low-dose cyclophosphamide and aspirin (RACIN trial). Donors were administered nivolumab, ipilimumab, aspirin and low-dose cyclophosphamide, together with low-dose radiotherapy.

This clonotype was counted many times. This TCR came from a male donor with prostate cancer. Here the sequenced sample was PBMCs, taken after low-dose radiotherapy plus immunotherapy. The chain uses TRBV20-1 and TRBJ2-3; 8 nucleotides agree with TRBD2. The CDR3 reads CSARVAEREFTDTQYF. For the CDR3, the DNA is TGCAGTGCTAGAGTAGCGGAGCGGGAGTTCACAGATACGCAGTATTTT.